This record covers a single TCR beta chain. Its antigen is currently unknown. The data were produced by immunoSEQ multiplex PCR, yet TCRdb's version contains in-frame clones alone and is incomplete. The table shows almost 200,000 clones, with about 81% occurring only once. This sample was taken from a study of cytomegalovirus exposure and HLA in healthy donors. Broader study findings: The study found most TCR sequences rare, yet found some public TCRs in many donors. Three chains tied to CMV proved CMV antigen-specific in vitro. The tendency of first-cohort TCR clusters to co-occur in the 90 to 150 validation repertoires was the finding of a later analysis. Reportedly, diagnosis of cytomegalovirus status by the classifier showed high specificity and sensitivity.

The receptor was isolated from a woman aged 30 to 39 in good health and CMV-seronegative. Sequencing was performed on PBMCs.

The CDR3 reads CASSVEGTGSDEQYF. CDR3 sequence (DNA): TGTGCCAGCAGCGTAGAGGGGACAGGGAGTGACGAGCAGTACTTC. V gene TRBV9 combines with J gene TRBJ2-7; 9 nucleotides align to TRBD1. After removal of 0 bases from V and 5 bases from J, the junction contained 6 bases not matched to a gene. CDR1 and CDR2 from the germline V gene are SGDLS and YYNGEE. The length of the CDR3 is 15 residues.